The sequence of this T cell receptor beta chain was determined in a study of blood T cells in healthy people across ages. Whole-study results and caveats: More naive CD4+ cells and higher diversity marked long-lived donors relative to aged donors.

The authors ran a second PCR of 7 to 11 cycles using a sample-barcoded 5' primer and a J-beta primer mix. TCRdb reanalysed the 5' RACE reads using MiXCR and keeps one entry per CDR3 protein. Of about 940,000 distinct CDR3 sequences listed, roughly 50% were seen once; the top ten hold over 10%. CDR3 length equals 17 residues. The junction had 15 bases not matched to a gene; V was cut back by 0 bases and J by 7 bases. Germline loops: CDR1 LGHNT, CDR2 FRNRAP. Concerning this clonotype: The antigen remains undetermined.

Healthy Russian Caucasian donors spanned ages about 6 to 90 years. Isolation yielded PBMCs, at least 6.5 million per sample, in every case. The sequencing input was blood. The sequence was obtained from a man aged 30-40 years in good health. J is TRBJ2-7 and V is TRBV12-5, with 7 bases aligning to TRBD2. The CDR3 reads CASGLVPASGTYNEQYF. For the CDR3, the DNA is TGTGCTAGTGGTTTGGTCCCCGCTAGCGGAACCTACAATGAGCAGTACTTC.